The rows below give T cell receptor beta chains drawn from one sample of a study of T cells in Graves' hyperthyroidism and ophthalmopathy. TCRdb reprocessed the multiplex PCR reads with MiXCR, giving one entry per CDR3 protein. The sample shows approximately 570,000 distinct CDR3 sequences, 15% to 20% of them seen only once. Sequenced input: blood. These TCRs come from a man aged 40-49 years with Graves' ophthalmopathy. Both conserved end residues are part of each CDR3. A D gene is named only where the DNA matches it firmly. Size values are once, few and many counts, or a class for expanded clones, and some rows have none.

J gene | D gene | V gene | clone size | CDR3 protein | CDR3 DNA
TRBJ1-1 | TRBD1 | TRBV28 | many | CASRGQAHPEAFF | TGTGCCAGCAGGGGACAGGCGCACCCAGAAGCTTTCTTT
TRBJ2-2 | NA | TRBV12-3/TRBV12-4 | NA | CASSTIFGELFF | TGTGCCAGCAGTACGATTTTCGGGGAGCTGTTTTTT
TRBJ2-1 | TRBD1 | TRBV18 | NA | CASSPIADRRYNEQFF | TGTGCCAGCTCCCCCATCGCGGACAGGCGGTACAATGAGCAGTTCTTC
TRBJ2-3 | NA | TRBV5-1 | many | CASSLAVGDTQYF | TGCGCCAGCAGCTTGGCCGTTGGGGATACGCAGTATTTT
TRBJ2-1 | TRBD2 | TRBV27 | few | CASSTSSGKRNEQFF | TGTGCCAGCAGTACCTCTAGCGGGAAGAGGAATGAGCAGTTCTTC
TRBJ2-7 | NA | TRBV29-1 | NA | CSVGEPSYEQYF | TGCAGCGTTGGCGAGCCCTCCTACGAGCAGTACTTC
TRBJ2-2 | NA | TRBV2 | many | CASKENTGELFF | TGTGCCAGCAAGGAGAACACCGGGGAGCTGTTTTTT
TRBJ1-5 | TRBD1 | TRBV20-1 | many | CSARSRDRVNQPQHF | TGCAGTGCTAGATCTCGGGACAGGGTCAATCAGCCCCAGCATTTT
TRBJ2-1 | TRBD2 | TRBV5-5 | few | CASSLVSREGEQFF | TGTGCCAGCAGCTTGGTCAGCAGGGAGGGTGAGCAGTTCTTC
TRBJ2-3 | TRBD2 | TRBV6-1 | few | CASTPRGLAGGTDTQYF | TGTGCCAGCACCCCAAGGGGGCTAGCGGGAGGGACAGATACGCAGTATTTT
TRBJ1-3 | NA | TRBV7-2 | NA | CASSSGHAGNTIYF | TGTGCCAGCAGCTCGGGACATGCAGGAAACACCATATATTTT
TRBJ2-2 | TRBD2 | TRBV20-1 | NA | CSATPGGYTGELFF | TGCAGTGCTACCCCGGGAGGATACACCGGGGAGCTGTTTTTT
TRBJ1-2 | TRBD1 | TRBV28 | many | CASSLGDRPHGYTF | TGTGCCAGCAGTTTAGGGGACAGACCGCATGGCTACACCTTC
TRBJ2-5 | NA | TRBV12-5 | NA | CASGSGTFEETQYF | TGTGCTAGTGGTTCAGGGACGTTCGAAGAGACCCAGTACTTC
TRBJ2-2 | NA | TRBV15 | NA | CATSSSIGTGELFF | TGTGCCACCAGCAGTTCTATCGGCACCGGGGAGCTGTTTTTT
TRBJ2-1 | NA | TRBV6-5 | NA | CASSSGPEQFF | TGTGCCAGCAGTTCCGGACCCGAGCAGTTCTTC
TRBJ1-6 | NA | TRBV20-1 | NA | CSARGVVNSPLHF | TGCAGTGCTAGAGGGGTAGTCAATTCACCCCTCCACTTT
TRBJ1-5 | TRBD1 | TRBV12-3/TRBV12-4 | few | CASSRTGERQPQHF | TGTGCCAGCAGTAGGACAGGGGAACGGCAGCCCCAGCATTTT
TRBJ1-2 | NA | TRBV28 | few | CASSDSTEGYTF | TGTGCCAGCAGCGACTCGACAGAAGGCTACACCTTC
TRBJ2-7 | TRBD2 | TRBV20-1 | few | CSARGGTSGSYEQYF | TGCAGTGCTAGAGGGGGGACTAGCGGTTCCTACGAGCAGTACTTC
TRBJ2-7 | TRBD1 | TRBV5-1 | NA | CASSLVPDRVGDEQYF | TGCGCCAGCAGCTTGGTTCCGGACAGGGTGGGCGACGAGCAGTACTTC
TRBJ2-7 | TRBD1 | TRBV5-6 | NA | CASSLLQGNYEQYF | TGTGCCAGCAGCCTACTACAGGGGAACTACGAGCAGTACTTC
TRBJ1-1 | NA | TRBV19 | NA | CASSLGGRTMNTEAFF | TGTGCCAGTAGTCTGGGTGGACGGACCATGAACACTGAAGCTTTCTTT
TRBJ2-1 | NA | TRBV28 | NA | CASRGPMNEQFF | TGTGCCTCCCGGGGACCCATGAATGAGCAGTTCTTC
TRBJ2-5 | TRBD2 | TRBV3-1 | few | CAAGTSGSQETQYF | TGTGCCGCAGGGACTAGCGGAAGCCAAGAGACCCAGTACTTC
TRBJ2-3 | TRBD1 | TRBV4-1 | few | CASSQDRTGADTQYF | TGCGCCAGCAGCCAAGATCGGACAGGGGCAGATACGCAGTATTTT
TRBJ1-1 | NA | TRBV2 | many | CASNGQSMNTEAFF | TGTGCCAGCAACGGGCAGTCAATGAACACTGAAGCTTTCTTT
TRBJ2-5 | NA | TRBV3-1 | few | CASSQTANRAETQYF | TGTGCCAGCAGCCAGACGGCCAACCGGGCAGAGACCCAGTACTTC
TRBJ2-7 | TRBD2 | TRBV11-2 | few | CASSLLGLAGAPYEQYF | TGTGCCAGCAGCTTACTAGGACTAGCGGGAGCTCCCTACGAGCAGTACTTC
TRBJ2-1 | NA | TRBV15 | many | CATSRDLSGEQFF | TGTGCCACCAGCAGAGATCTCTCGGGCGAGCAGTTCTTC
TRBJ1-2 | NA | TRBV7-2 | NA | CASSPGGTRLGYTF | TGTGCCAGCAGCCCGGGGGGGACACGGTTAGGCTACACCTTC
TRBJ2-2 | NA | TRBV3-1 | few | CASSQDWTVSGELFF | TGTGCCAGCAGCCAAGATTGGACAGTTAGCGGGGAGCTGTTTTTT
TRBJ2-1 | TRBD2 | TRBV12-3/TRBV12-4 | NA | CASSPGLAVNYNEQFF | TGTGCCAGCAGTCCAGGACTAGCGGTTAACTACAATGAGCAGTTCTTC
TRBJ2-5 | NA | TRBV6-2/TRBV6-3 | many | CASSPNPEETQYF | TGTGCCAGCAGCCCCAATCCCGAAGAGACCCAGTACTTC
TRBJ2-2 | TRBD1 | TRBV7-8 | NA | CASSLGTGVGELFF | TGTGCCAGCAGCTTAGGGACAGGGGTCGGGGAGCTGTTTTTT
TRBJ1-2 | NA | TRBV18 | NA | CASSLFDGLYGYTF | TGTGCCAGCTCTCTTTTCGACGGGTTATACGGCTACACCTTC
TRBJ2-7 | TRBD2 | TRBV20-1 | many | CSAPRRTSGYEQYF | TGCAGTGCTCCCCGACGAACTAGCGGCTACGAGCAGTACTTC
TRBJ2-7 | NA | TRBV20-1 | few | CSAHPAGSSYEQYF | TGCAGTGCTCATCCAGCGGGCAGCTCCTACGAGCAGTACTTC
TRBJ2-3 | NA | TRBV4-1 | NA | CASIGGSGIGLTDTQYF | TGCGCCAGCATAGGAGGCAGCGGCATAGGTTTAACAGATACGCAGTATTTT
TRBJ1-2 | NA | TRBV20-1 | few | CSARDIARSYGYTF | TGCAGTGCTAGAGATATCGCCAGGTCCTATGGCTACACCTTC
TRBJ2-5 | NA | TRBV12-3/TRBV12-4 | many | CASTLGSGETQYF | TGTGCCAGCACCTTAGGGAGCGGAGAGACCCAGTACTTC
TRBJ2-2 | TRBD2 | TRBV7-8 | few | CASSVTFAGVTNTGELFF | TGTGCCAGTAGTGTCACATTCGCGGGAGTCACAAACACCGGGGAGCTGTTTTTT
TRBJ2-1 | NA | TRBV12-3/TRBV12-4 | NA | CASSLRVPHPQFF | TGTGCCAGCAGTTTAAGGGTACCTCATCCGCAGTTCTTC
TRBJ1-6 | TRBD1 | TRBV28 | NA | CASSRNRGSYNSPLHF | TGTGCCAGCAGTCGAAACAGGGGGTCCTATAATTCACCCCTCCACTTT
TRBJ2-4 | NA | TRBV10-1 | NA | CASSESAGSKNIQYF | TGCGCCAGCAGTGAGTCAGCCGGGTCCAAAAACATTCAGTACTTC
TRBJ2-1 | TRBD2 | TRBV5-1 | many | CASSLASGSYNEQFF | TGTGCCAGCAGCTTGGCTAGCGGGAGTTACAATGAGCAGTTCTTC
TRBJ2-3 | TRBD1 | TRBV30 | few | CAWSVGIQGAIDTQYF | TGTGCCTGGAGTGTAGGGATTCAGGGGGCGATAGATACGCAGTATTTT
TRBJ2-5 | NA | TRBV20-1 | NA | CSAREEKQETQYF | TGCAGTGCTAGAGAGGAGAAGCAAGAGACCCAGTACTTC
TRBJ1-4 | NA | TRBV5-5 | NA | CASSPNTGRATNEKLFF | TGTGCCAGCAGCCCCAATACCGGCCGAGCAACTAATGAAAAACTGTTTTTT
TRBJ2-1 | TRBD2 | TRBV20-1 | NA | CSAGTSGTIRGNEQFF | TGCAGTGCCGGGACTAGCGGGACAATACGGGGCAATGAGCAGTTCTTC
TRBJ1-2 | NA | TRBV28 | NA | CASSLLTWTVSGYTF | TGTGCCAGCAGTCTCCTTACCTGGACAGTATCGGGCTACACCTTC
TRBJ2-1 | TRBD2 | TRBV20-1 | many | CSARLAGGNNEQFF | TGCAGTGCCAGACTAGCGGGGGGGAACAATGAGCAGTTCTTC
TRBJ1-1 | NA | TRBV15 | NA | CATSRDLGVGRAFF | TGTGCCACCAGCAGAGATTTAGGGGTTGGGCGAGCTTTCTTT
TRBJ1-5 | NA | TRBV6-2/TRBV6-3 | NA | CASRHSGQFNQPQHF | TGTGCCAGCAGACACTCCGGACAGTTTAATCAGCCCCAGCATTTT
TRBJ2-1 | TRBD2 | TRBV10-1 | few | CASSELAGSNNEQFF | TGCGCCAGCAGTGAGCTAGCGGGTAGCAACAATGAGCAGTTCTTC
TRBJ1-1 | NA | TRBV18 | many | CASSPRSGDLTEAFF | TGTGCCAGCTCACCACGGTCCGGGGACCTCACTGAAGCTTTCTTT